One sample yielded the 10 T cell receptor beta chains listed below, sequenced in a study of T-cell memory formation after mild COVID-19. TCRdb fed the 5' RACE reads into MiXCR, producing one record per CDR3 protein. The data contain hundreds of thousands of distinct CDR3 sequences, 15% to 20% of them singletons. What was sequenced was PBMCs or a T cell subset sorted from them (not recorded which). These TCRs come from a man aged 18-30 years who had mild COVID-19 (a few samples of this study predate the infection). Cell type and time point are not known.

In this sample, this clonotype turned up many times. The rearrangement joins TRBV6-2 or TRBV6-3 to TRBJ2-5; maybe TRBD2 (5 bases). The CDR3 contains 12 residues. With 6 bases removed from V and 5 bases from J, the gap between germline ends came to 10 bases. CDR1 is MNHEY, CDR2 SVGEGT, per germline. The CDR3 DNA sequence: TGTGCCAGCAGCCCCGGACTGGAGACCCAGTACTTC. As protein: CASSPGLETQYF.

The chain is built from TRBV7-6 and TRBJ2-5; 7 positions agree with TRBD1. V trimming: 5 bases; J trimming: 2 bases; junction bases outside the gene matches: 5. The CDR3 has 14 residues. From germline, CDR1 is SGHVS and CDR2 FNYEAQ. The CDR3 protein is CASSPADRQETQYF. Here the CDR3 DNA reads TGTGCCAGCAGCCCGGCGGACAGGCAAGAGACCCAGTACTTC.

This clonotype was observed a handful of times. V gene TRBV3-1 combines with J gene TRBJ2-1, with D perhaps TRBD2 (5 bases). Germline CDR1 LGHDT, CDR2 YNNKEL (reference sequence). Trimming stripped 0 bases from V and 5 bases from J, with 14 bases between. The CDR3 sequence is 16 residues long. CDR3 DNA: TGTGCCAGCAGCCAAGATTACTTCGGACTCGACAATGAGCAGTTCTTC. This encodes CASSQDYFGLDNEQFF.

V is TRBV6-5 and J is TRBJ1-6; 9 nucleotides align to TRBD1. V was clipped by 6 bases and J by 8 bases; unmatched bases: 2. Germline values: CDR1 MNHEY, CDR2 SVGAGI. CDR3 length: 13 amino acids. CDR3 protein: CASSRDRDSPLHF. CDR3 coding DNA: TGTGCCAGCAGCCGGGACAGGGATTCACCCCTCCACTTT.

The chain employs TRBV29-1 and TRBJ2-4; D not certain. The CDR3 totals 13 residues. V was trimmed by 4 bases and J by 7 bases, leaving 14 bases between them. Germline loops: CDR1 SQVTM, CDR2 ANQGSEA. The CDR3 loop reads CSVGPGRRNIQYF. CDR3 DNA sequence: TGCAGCGTTGGACCAGGACGGCGTAACATTCAGTACTTC.

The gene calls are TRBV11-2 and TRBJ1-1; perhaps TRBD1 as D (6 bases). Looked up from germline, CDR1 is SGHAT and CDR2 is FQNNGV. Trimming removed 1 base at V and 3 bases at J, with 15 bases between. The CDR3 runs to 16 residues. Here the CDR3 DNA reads TGTGCCAGCAGCTTAGTCCCGGGGGCCGGGTACACTGAAGCTTTCTTT. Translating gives CASSLVPGAGYTEAFF.

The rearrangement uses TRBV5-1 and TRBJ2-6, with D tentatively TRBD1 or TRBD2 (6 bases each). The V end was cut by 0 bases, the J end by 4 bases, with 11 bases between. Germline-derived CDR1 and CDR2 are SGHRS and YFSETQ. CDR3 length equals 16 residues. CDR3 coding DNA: TGCGCCAGCAGCTTGGATGGGGGGCTCGGGGCCAACGTCCTGACTTTC. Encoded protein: CASSLDGGLGANVLTF.

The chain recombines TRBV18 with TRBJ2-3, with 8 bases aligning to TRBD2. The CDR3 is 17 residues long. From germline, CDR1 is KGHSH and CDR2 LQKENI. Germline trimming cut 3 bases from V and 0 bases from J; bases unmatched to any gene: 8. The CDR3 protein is CASSPSGTRSSTDTQYF. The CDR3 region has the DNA TGTGCCAGCTCACCTTCAGGGACTAGGAGTAGCACAGATACGCAGTATTTT.

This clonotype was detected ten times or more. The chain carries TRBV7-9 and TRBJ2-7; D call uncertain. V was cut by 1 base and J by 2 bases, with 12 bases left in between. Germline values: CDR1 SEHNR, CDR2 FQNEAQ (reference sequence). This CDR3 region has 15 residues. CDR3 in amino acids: CASSLVGGGAYEQYF. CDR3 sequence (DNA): TGTGCCAGCAGCTTAGTGGGTGGTGGGGCCTACGAGCAGTACTTC.

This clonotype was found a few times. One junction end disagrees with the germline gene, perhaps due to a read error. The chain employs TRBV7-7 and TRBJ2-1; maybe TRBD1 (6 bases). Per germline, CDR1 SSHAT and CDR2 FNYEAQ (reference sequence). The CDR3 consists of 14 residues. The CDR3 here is CASSSGQTSNEQFF. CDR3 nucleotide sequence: TGTGCTAGCAGCTCTGGACAGACCAGCAATGAGCAGTTCTTC.